Listed here is a single T cell receptor (beta chain). Its target is unknown. These data come from a study of T cell responses to AZD1222 COVID-19 vaccine. Findings and caveats of the study: Females outnumbered males among donors, who were mostly white British; clonal diversity was possibly underestimated. Only 5 or 6 people who got AZD1222 tested seropositive at baseline.

Measured with immunoSEQ multiplex PCR; TCRdb has only the in-frame clones, and not every one. The table records 130,000 to 150,000 clones, about 89% of them present only once. Sample: peripheral blood, taken on day 0 of MenACWY control vaccination. The TCR originated in an adult in good health.

The CDR3 DNA follows: TGCGCCAGCAGCTGGGGGTACCCAGGGAACACTGAAGCTTTCTTT. Protein product: CASSWGYPGNTEAFF. The rearrangement uses TRBV5-1 and TRBJ1-1, with a tentative D call TRBD1 (5 bases). The CDR3 totals 15 residues. V was shortened by 3 bases and J by 1 base, with 13 bases between the two germline ends. Germline V gene sequence: CDR1 SGHRS, CDR2 YFSETQ.